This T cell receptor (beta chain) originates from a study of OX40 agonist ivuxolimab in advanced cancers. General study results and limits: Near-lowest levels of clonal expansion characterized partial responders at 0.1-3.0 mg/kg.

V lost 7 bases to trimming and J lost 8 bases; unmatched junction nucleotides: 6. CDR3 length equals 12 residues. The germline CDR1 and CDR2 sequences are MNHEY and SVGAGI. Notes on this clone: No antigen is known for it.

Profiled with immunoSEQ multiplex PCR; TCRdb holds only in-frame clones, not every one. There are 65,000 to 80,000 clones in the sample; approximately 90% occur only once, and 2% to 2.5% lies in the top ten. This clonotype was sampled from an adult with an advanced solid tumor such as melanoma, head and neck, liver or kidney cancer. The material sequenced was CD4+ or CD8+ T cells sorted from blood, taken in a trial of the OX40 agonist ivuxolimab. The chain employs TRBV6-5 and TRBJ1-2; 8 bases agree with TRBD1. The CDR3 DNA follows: TGTGCCAGCACTTCCCAGGGGGCGGGCTACACCTTC. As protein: CASTSQGAGYTF.